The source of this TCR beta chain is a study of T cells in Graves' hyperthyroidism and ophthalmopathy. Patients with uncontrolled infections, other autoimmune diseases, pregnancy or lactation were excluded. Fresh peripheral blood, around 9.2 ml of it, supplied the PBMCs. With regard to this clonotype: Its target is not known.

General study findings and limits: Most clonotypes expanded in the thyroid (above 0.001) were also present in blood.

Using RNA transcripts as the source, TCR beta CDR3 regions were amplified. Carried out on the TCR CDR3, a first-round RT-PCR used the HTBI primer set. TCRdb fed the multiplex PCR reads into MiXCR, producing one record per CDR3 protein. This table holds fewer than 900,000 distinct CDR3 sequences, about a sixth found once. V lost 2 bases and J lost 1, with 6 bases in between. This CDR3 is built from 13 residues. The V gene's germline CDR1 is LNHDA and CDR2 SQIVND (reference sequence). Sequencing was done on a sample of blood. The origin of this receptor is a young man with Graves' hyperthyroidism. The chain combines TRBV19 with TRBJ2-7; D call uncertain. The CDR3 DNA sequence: TGTGCCAGTAGTATAAGGCAGTCCTACGAGCAGTACTTC. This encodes CASSIRQSYEQYF.